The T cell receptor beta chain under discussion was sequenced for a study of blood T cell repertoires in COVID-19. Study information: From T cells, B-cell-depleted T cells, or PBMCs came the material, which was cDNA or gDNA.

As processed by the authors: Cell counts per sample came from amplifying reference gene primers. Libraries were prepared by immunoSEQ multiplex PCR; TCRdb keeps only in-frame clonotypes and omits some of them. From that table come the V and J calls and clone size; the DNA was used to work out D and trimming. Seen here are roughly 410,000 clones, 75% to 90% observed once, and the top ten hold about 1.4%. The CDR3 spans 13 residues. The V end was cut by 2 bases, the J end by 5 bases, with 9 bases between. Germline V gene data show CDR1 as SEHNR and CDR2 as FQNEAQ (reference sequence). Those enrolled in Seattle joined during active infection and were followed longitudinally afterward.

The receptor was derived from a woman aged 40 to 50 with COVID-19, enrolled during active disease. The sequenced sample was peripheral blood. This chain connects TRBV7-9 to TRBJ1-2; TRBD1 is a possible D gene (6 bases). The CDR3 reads CASSLTGFYGYTF. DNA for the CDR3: TGTGCCAGCAGCTTAACAGGGTTTTATGGCTACACCTTC.